Listed here is a single T cell receptor (beta chain). This clone was observed a handful of times. The antigen it recognizes is unknown. No per-base quality is available; no much larger clone lies one base away. This specimen belongs to a study of metastatic and nonmetastatic thyroid tumors (dated by TCRdb to the early 2020s). Regarding the research as a whole: Repertoires were compared across peripheral blood and tumor or nodule tissue samples from malignant and benign thyroid patients.

Libraries were built with PCR. The run used an Illumina HiSeq 4000. High-throughput sequencing was used to profile the CDR3 region of the TCR beta-chain in every patient. The study's own analysis went as follows. The researchers built a classifier to tell apart papillary thyroid cancer patients with distant metastasis, based on CDR3 differences among clinicopathological groups. The Shannon index was used to assess repertoire diversity, and the Morisita-Horn index was used to assess tumor-blood repertoire similarity. The public reads were quality trimmed at Q25 with fastp and then assembled into clones with MiXCR by TCRdb, keeping productive beta chains. TCRdb assigned the V and J calls; the authors' analysis was not used. The sample table shows tens of thousands of clones, and 20% to 25% are seen once. About 4% of the sample belongs to the ten largest clones. None of the patients had been given any treatment before thyroid surgery. Patient clinical samples collected from about 2012 to 2019 were retrospectively analysed using T-cell receptor beta sequencing.

The paper as a whole reports these results and caveats: In both blood and tumor samples, TCR beta diversity was reported to be significantly higher in malignant tumors than in benign nodules.

Trimming costs V 7 bases and J 0 bases, and their ends lie 14 bases apart. The CDR3 measures 15 amino acids from cysteine to phenylalanine. Only the CDR3 portion is preserved as DNA: 45 bases, with reading frame beginning at the first base. The germline V gene (reference sequence) provides CDR1 MNHEY and CDR2 SMNVEV. The V and J segments used are TRBV27 and TRBJ2-3; matching of 6 bases hints at TRBD1 as the D gene. This sequence originates from a female donor with papillary thyroid cancer or a benign thyroid nodule (not recorded which). Some clones in this sample may be carry-over from other donors' samples. What was sequenced was adjacent normal tissue. The DNA sequence is given as TGTGCCAGCACCATGGACAGTACTAGCACAGATACGCAGTATTTT. It codes for CASTMDSTSTDTQYF.